This TCR beta chain came from a study of CD8 T cells in Susac syndrome. Across the whole study: Patients with Susac syndrome had blood drawn and were at that point therapy-naive, on corticosteroids, or on intravenous immunoglobulin alone.

Random hexamers were used to reverse transcribe roughly 0.45 to 1 ug of RNA. Via MiXCR, TCRdb re-called the immunoSEQ multiplex PCR reads, giving one row per CDR3 protein. The profile shows roughly 86,000 distinct CDR3 sequences, roughly 95% of them singletons. The germline V gene has CDR1 SQVTM and CDR2 ANQGSEA. The CDR3 extends over 11 amino acids. Trimming took off 1 base at V and 12 bases at J, with 12 bases between the two ends. The V and J genes are TRBV29-1 and TRBJ1-1; D gene ambiguous. This clonotype originated in a human donor with Susac syndrome. The specimen sequenced was CD8+ T cells from PBMCs. CDR3 loop: CSVEGINESFF. In DNA form, the CDR3 reads TGCAGCGTTGAAGGCATAAATGAGTCTTTCTTT.